This record concerns one TCR beta chain sequence. The sample comes from a study of blood T cell repertoires in COVID-19. Study-level information: COVID-19 samples from acute and convalescent phases originated in the United States, Italy and Spain. From T cells, B-cell-depleted T cells, or PBMCs came the material, which was cDNA or gDNA.

Original methodology: By means of reference gene primer amplification, nucleated cell counts were estimated. Assay used: immunoSEQ multiplex PCR; TCRdb lists only in-frame clones, some missing. Clone size and V and J calls were adopted from that table, with D and trimming inferred from the DNA. The sample holds approximately 210,000 clones, about nine tenths seen once. Trimming cost V 4 bases and J 0 bases; bases outside gene matches: 6. The CDR3 consists of 15 residues. Germline V gene data show CDR1 as SGDLS and CDR2 as YYNGEE. V is TRBV9 and J is TRBJ1-1; 7 bases match TRBD1. The sequence came from a woman aged 35 to 49 with acute or convalescent COVID-19. The sequenced sample consisted of peripheral blood. The DNA for the CDR3 is TGTGCCAGCAGCCCAGGGACAGCCGTGAACACTGAAGCTTTCTTT. Its translation: CASSPGTAVNTEAFF.